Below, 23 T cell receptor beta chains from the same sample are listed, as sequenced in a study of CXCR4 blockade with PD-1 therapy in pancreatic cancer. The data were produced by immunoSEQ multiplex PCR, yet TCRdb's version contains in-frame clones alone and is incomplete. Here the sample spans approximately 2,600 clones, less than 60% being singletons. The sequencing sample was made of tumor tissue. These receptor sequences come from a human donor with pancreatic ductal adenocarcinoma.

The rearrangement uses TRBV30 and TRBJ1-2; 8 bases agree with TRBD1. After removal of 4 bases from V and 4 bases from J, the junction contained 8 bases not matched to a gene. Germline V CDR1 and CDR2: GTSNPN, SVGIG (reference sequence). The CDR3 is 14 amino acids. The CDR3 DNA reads TGTGCCTGGACCGACAGGGGTAATTTCTATGGCTACACCTTC. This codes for CAWTDRGNFYGYTF.

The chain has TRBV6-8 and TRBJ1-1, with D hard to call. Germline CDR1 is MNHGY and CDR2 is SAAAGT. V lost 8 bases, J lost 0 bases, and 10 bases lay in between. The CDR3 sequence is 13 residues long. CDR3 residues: CASGRRLNTEAFF. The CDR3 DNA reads TGTGCCAGCGGTAGGCGATTGAACACTGAAGCTTTCTTT.

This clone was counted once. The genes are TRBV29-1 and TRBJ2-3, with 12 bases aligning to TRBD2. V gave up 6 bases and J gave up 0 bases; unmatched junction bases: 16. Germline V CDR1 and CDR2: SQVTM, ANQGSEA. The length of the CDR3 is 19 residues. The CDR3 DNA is TGCAGCGTCCCCCCGGGGCTAGCGGGGGGGCCAATTAGCACAGATACGCAGTATTTT. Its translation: CSVPPGLAGGPISTDTQYF.

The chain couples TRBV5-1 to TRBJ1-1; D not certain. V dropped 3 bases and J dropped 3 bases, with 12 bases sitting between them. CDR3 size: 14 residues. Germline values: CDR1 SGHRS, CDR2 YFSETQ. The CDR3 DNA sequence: TGCGCCAGCAGCTCGTCAGGACGGTACACTGAAGCTTTCTTT. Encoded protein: CASSSSGRYTEAFF. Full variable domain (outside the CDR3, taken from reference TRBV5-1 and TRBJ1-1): KAGVTQTPRYLIKTRGQQVTLSCSPISGHRSVSWYQQTPGQGLQFLFEYFSETQRNKGNFPGRFSGRQFSNSRSEMNVSTLELGDSALYLCASSSSGRYTEAFFGQGTRLTVV.

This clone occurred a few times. The CDR3 protein is CASSYGDTEAFF. In DNA, the CDR3 is TGTGCCAGCAGTTACGGAGACACTGAAGCTTTCTTT. This chain links TRBV6-8 with TRBJ1-1; no clear D. CDR1 MNHGY and CDR2 SAAAGT come from the germline V gene. V lost 2 bases and J 3 bases, leaving 4 bases between the germline ends. The CDR3 extends over 12 amino acids.

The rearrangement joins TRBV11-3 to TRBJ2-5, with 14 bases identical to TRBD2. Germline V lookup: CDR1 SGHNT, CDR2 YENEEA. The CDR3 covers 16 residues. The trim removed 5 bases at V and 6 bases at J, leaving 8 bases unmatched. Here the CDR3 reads CASSPGLAGAGKTQYF. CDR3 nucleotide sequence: TGTGCCAGCAGCCCGGGACTAGCGGGGGCAGGAAAGACCCAGTACTTC.

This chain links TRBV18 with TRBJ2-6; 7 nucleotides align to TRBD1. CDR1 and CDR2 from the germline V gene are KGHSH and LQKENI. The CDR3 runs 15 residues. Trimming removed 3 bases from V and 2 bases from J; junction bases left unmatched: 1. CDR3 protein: CASSPQGAGANVLTF. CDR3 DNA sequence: TGTGCCAGCTCACCCCAGGGGGCTGGGGCCAACGTCCTGACTTTC.

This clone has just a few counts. The CDR3 sequence: CASSHRTGGNTGELFF. The CDR3 nucleotides are TGCGCCAGCAGCCACCGGACAGGGGGGAACACCGGGGAGCTGTTTTTT. The genes are TRBV4-1 and TRBJ2-2; 10 bases align to TRBD1. There are 16 residues in the CDR3. Losses at the gene ends were 3 bases for V and 1 base for J; bases not matched to a gene: 2. Germline assignment: CDR1 MGHRA and CDR2 YSYEKL.

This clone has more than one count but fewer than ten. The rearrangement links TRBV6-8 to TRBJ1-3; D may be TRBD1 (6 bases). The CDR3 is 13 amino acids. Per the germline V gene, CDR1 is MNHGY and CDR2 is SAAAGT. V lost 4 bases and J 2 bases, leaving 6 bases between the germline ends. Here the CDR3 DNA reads TGTGCCAGCAGTTCAGGGGCTGGAAACACCATATATTTT. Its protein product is CASSSGAGNTIYF.

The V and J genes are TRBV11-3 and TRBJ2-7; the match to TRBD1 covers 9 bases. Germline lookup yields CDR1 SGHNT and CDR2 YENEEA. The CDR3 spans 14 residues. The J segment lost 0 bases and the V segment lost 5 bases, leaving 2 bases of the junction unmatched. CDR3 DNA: TGTGCCAGCAGCCTGACAGGGGGCTCCTACGAGCAGTACTTC. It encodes CASSLTGGSYEQYF.

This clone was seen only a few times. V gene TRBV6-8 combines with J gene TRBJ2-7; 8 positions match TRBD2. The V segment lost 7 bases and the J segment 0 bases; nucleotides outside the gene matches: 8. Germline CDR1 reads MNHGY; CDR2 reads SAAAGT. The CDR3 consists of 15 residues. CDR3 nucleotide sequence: TGTGCCAGCACCCCGAGCGGGGGCCTCTCCTACGAGCAGTACTTC. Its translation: CASTPSGGLSYEQYF.

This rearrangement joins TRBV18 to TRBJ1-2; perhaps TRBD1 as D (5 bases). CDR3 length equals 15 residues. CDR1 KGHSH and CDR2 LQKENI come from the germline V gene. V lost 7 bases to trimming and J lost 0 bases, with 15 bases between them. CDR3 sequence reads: CASYPSDRANYGYTF. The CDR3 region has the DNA TGTGCCAGCTACCCCTCCGACAGAGCTAACTATGGCTACACCTTC.

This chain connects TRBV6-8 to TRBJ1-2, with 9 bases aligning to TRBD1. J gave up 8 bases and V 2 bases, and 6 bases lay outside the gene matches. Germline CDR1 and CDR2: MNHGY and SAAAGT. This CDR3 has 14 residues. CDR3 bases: TGTGCCAGCAGTTACGTAGGACAGGGGTCCGGCTACACCTTC. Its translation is CASSYVGQGSGYTF.

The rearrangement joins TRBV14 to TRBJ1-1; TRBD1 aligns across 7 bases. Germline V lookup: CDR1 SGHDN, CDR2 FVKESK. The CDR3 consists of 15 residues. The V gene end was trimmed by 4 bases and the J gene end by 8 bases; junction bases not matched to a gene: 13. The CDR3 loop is CASSLINPGTDEAFF. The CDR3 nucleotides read TGTGCCAGCAGCCTCATAAATCCCGGGACAGACGAAGCTTTCTTT.

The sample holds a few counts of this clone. CDR3 sequence (DNA): TGCGCCAGCAGCCAAGGATTGGACAGGCGCCAAGAGACCCAGTACTTC. It translates to CASSQGLDRRQETQYF. The genes are TRBV4-1 and TRBJ2-5; TRBD1 aligns across 7 bases. CDR1 is MGHRA and CDR2 is YSYEKL in the germline V gene. After removal of 1 base from V and 1 base from J, the junction contained 6 bases not matched to a gene. The CDR3 runs to 16 residues.

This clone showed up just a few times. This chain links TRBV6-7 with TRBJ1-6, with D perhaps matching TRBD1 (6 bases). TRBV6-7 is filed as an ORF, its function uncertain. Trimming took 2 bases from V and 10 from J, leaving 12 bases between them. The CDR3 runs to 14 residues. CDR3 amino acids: CASSYRGAGSPLHF. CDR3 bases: TGTGCCAGCAGTTACCGGGGGGCTGGATCACCCCTCCACTTT.

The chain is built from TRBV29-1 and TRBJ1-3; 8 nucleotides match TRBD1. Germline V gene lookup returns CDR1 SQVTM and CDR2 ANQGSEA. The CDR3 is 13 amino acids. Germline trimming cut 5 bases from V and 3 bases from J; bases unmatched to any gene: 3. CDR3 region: CSVSGGSGNTIYF. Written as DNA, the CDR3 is TGCAGCGTTTCAGGGGGCAGTGGAAACACCATATATTTT.

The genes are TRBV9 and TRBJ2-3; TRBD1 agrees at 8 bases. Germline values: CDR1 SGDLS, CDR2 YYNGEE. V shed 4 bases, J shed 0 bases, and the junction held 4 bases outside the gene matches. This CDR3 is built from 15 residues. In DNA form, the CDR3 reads TGTGCCAGCAGCTCGGGACAGGCGAGCACAGATACGCAGTATTTT. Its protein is CASSSGQASTDTQYF.

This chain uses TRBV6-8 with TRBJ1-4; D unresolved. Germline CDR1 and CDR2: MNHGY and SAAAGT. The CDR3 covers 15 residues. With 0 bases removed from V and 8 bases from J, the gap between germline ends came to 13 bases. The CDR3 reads CASSYSGVRWEKLFF. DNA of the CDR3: TGTGCCAGCAGTTACTCAGGTGTTCGGTGGGAAAAACTGTTTTTT.

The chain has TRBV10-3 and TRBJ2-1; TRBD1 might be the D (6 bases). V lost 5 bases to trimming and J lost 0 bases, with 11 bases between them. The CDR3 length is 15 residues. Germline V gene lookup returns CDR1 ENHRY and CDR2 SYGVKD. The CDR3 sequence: CAISLPRGSYNEQFF. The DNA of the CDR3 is TGTGCCATCAGTTTACCCAGGGGCTCCTACAATGAGCAGTTCTTC.

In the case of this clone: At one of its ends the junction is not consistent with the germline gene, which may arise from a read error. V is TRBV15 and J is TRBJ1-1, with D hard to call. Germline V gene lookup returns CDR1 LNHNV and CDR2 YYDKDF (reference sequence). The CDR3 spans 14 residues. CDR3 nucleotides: TGTGCCAGCAGCTTCGGGCAGATGAACACTGAAGCTTTCTTT. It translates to CASSFGQMNTEAFF.

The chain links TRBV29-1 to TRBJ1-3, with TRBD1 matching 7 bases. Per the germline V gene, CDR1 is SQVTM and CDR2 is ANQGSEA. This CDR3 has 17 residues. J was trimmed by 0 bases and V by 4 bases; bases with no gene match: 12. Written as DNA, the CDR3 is TGCAGCGTTGCGACAGGGTCCGGTGCTAACTCTGGAAACACCATATATTTT. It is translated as CSVATGSGANSGNTIYF. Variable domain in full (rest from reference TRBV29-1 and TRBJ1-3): SAVISQKPSRDICQRGTSLTIQCQVDSQVTMMFWYRQQPGQSLTLIATANQGSEATYESGFVIDKFPISRPNLTFSTLTVSNMSPEDSSIYLCSVATGSGANSGNTIYFGEGSWLTVV.

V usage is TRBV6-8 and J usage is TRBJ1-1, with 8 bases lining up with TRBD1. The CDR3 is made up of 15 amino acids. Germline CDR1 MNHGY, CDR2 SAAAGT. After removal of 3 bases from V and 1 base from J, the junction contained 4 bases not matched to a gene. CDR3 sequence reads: CASSYSRGQNTEAFF. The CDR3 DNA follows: TGTGCCAGCAGTTATTCCAGGGGGCAGAACACTGAAGCTTTCTTT.